A selection of T cell receptor beta chains follows, all from one sample in a study of identical twins. MiXCR, applied by TCRdb to the 5' RACE reads, yields one record per CDR3 protein. The table lists fewer than 650,000 distinct CDR3 sequences, more than 9% of them singletons. This same sample was also taken into another study, of yellow fever vaccine responses in identical twins.

Sequencing was performed on PBMCs. The receptors originated from a woman between 18 and 29 years old in good health. The CDR3 runs from the conserved cysteine through the conserved F or W. A D gene is named only where the DNA matches it firmly. For some rows the clone size is stated as once, few or many, or as a class when expanded; others skip it.

CDR3 length | D gene | clone size | J gene | V gene | CDR3 DNA | CDR3 protein
15 | TRBD2 | many | TRBJ2-7 | TRBV10-2 | TGCGCCAGCAGTGAGTCTGCGGGGGGCTCCTACGAGCAGTACTTC | CASSESAGGSYEQYF
16 | NA | many | TRBJ1-5 | TRBV7-7 | TGTGCTAGCAGCTTAGTCTTACTGGTTAGCAATCAGCCCCAGCATTTT | CASSLVLLVSNQPQHF
12 | NA | NA | TRBJ2-5 | TRBV12-5 | TGTGCTAGTGGTTTTGAGGGAGAGACCCAGTACTTC | CASGFEGETQYF
16 | TRBD1 | few | TRBJ2-7 | TRBV14 | TGTGCCAGCAGCCTCCTCGCCCGGGACAGGGACTACGAGCAGTACTTC | CASSLLARDRDYEQYF
14 | NA | NA | TRBJ2-3 | TRBV6-5 | TGTGCCAGCAGTTACCGATTTAGAACAGATACGCAGTATTTT | CASSYRFRTDTQYF
14 | NA | NA | TRBJ2-2 | TRBV20-1 | TGCAGTGCCCCTTTGAACGGGTACCCCGGGGAGCTGTTTTTT | CSAPLNGYPGELFF
13 | NA | NA | TRBJ2-5 | TRBV4-1 | TGCGCCAGCAGCCCCAAGGGTCAGAACGACCAGTACTTC | CASSPKGQNDQYF
14 | NA | few | TRBJ2-1 | TRBV29-1 | TGCAGCGGGCTCCGGGATATGGCGGGGAATGAGCAGTTCTTC | CSGLRDMAGNEQFF
18 | NA | many | TRBJ2-2 | TRBV5-1 | TGCGCCAGCAGCTTGGGACTAGACACTTTCTCTGGCACCGGGGAGCTGTTTTTT | CASSLGLDTFSGTGELFF
17 | NA | few | TRBJ1-5 | TRBV7-2 | TGTGCCAGCAGCCCCCCCCGACAGGTGGGGGGCAATCAGCCCCAGCATTTT | CASSPPRQVGGNQPQHF
15 | TRBD1 | few | TRBJ2-5 | TRBV25-1 | TGTGCCAGCAGTGAGCCCCAGGGGGCCGGAGAGACCCAGTACTTC | CASSEPQGAGETQYF
18 | TRBD1 | many | TRBJ2-3 | TRBV5-1 | TGCGCCAGCAGCTTTATGGGTTCCGGACAGGGGCTTTCGGATACGCAGTATTTT | CASSFMGSGQGLSDTQYF
14 | NA | few | TRBJ2-5 | TRBV5-1 | TGCGCCAGCAGCTTCCAGGGCGTCAAAGAGACCCAGTACTTC | CASSFQGVKETQYF
16 | TRBD2 | NA | TRBJ2-1 | TRBV9 | TGTGCCAGCAGCGTAACGGCTAGCGGGGGCCGCAATGAGCAGTTCTTC | CASSVTASGGRNEQFF
15 | NA | many | TRBJ2-1 | TRBV29-1 | TGCAGCGTAGCCCTCCGGGACTTGACCTACAATGAGCAGTTCTTC | CSVALRDLTYNEQFF
13 | TRBD1 | NA | TRBJ1-4 | TRBV29-1 | TGCAGCGGTTGGGACAGAACTAATGAAAAACTGTTTTTT | CSGWDRTNEKLFF
16 | TRBD2 | few | TRBJ2-1 | TRBV6-4 | TGTGCCAGCAGTGACTCGAAGCGGGGGGGGGTGAATGAGCAGTTCTTC | CASSDSKRGGVNEQFF
14 | TRBD2 | many | TRBJ2-1 | TRBV11-2 | TGTGCCAGCAGGGGGACTAGGGGCCACAATGAGCAGTTCTTC | CASRGTRGHNEQFF
16 | NA | many | TRBJ1-1 | TRBV7-8 | TGTGCCAGCAGCCCCCCTCGGCTGGGGACGAACACTGAAGCTTTCTTT | CASSPPRLGTNTEAFF
14 | NA | NA | TRBJ2-7 | TRBV7-8 | TGTGCCAGCAGCGTACGACAGGTCGCCTACGAGCAGTACTTC | CASSVRQVAYEQYF
17 | TRBD2 | many | TRBJ2-3 | TRBV5-8 | TGTGCCAGCAGCGCCGCGCGACTAGCGGGAGACACAGATACGCAGTATTTT | CASSAARLAGDTDTQYF
14 | TRBD1 | NA | TRBJ2-7 | TRBV4-3 | TGCGCCAGCAGCCACCAGACAGGGAACCACGAGCAGTACTTC | CASSHQTGNHEQYF
15 | NA | many | TRBJ1-5 | TRBV7-2 | TGTGCCAGCAGCTTAGATCGGGGAAGCAATCAGCCCCAGCATTTT | CASSLDRGSNQPQHF
14 | TRBD1 | few | TRBJ1-2 | TRBV29-1 | TGCAGCGTTGGACCGGGACAGTCTTACTATGGCTACACCTTC | CSVGPGQSYYGYTF
15 | NA | many | TRBJ2-1 | TRBV5-6 | TGTGCCAGCAGCTTGGTGGCTAGCGACTACAATGAGCAGTTCTTC | CASSLVASDYNEQFF
12 | NA | many | TRBJ2-1 | TRBV27 | TGTGCCAGCAAAGGCGGAGCCAATGAGCAGTTCTTC | CASKGGANEQFF
15 | TRBD2 | NA | TRBJ2-2 | TRBV4-2 | TGTGCCAGCAGCTGGACTAGCCCGGGGGGCGGGGAGCTGTTTTTT | CASSWTSPGGGELFF
12 | TRBD1 | many | TRBJ2-1 | TRBV12-3/TRBV12-4 | TGTGCCAGCGGGTCACAGGGGAATGAGCAGTTCTTC | CASGSQGNEQFF
16 | TRBD2 | many | TRBJ2-7 | TRBV20-1 | TGCAGTGCTAGAATGATTGGGACTAGCGACTCCTACGAGCAGTACTTC | CSARMIGTSDSYEQYF
17 | TRBD2 | NA | TRBJ2-1 | TRBV10-3 | TGTGCCATCAGTGAGCCGGGACTAGCGGGAGGGTGGAATGAGCAGTTCTTC | CAISEPGLAGGWNEQFF
16 | NA | NA | TRBJ2-2 | TRBV12-3/TRBV12-4 | TGTGCCAGCAGTTTCGGGTCGGATGCGAACACCGGGGAGCTGTTTTTT | CASSFGSDANTGELFF
14 | NA | many | TRBJ2-4 | TRBV27 | TGTGCCAGCAGTCAGGGGCTAGCCAAAAACATTCAGTACTTC | CASSQGLAKNIQYF
15 | TRBD1 | NA | TRBJ2-2 | TRBV15 | TGTGCCACCAGCTTTAACAGGGGTGATGCCGGGGAGCTGTTTTTT | CATSFNRGDAGELFF